This passage covers 12 T cell receptor beta chains from one sample sequenced in a study of blood T cell repertoires in COVID-19. Produced via immunoSEQ multiplex PCR; TCRdb's table is partial and in-frame only. This sample has 150,000 to 200,000 clones, with roughly 82% found just once. Sequenced: peripheral blood. The receptors were sampled from a woman aged 40 to 50 with COVID-19, enrolled during active disease.

The chain employs TRBV6-2 or TRBV6-3 and TRBJ1-3; D ambiguous. V lost 1 base, J lost 1 base, and 5 bases lay in between. The CDR3 is 14 amino acids. Germline V gene sequence: CDR1 MNHEY, CDR2 SVGEGT. The CDR3 DNA follows: TGTGCCAGCAGTTACTTTTTATCTGGAAACACCATATATTTT. It specifies CASSYFLSGNTIYF.

This clone was observed once. V is TRBV18 and J is TRBJ2-1; the D gene is possibly TRBD1 (5 bases). V lost 2 bases and J lost 1, with 12 bases in between. This CDR3 has 16 amino acids. Germline V lookup: CDR1 KGHSH, CDR2 LQKENI. CDR3 DNA: TGTGCCAGCTCACCATTGGCACAGGCGTCCTACAATGAGCAGTTCTTC. Its translation: CASSPLAQASYNEQFF.

The chain combines TRBV7-2 with TRBJ2-5, with D possibly TRBD2 on 6 matching bases. Trimming removed 5 bases at V and 8 bases at J, with 15 bases between. In germline, CDR1 is SGHTA, CDR2 FQGNSA. CDR3 length: 13 residues. CDR3 region: CASSPRVSGTQYF. CDR3 DNA sequence: TGTGCCAGCAGCCCCCGGGTTAGCGGCACCCAGTACTTC.

V gene TRBV10-2 combines with J gene TRBJ2-1; 10 bases line up with TRBD1. This CDR3 has 14 residues. Losses at the gene ends were 8 bases for V and 3 bases for J; bases not matched to a gene: 4. In germline, CDR1 is WSHSY, CDR2 SAAADI. The CDR3 DNA reads TGCGCCAGCCGAGGGACAGGGGTCTACAATGAGCAGTTCTTC. Its translation: CASRGTGVYNEQFF.

A single count supports this clone. V usage is TRBV6-1 and J usage is TRBJ2-7; 9 bases map to TRBD1. Germline CDR1 is MNHNS and CDR2 is SASEGT. There are 14 residues in the CDR3. The trim removed 3 bases at V and 5 bases at J, leaving 5 bases unmatched. The CDR3 sequence is CASSDPGQGHEQYF. The CDR3 nucleotides are TGTGCCAGCAGTGACCCGGGACAGGGACACGAGCAGTACTTC.

The genes are TRBV9 and TRBJ1-3; possibly TRBD1 for D (5 bases). Trimming cost V 3 bases and J 1 base, with 11 bases left between them. There are 15 residues in the CDR3. Germline V gene data show CDR1 as SGDLS and CDR2 as YYNGEE. The CDR3 DNA is TGTGCCAGCAGCGCCCCAGGGAATTCTGGAAACACCATATATTTT. Its translation: CASSAPGNSGNTIYF.

The rearrangement uses TRBV24-1 and TRBJ2-3; 8 bases match TRBD2. Germline assignment: CDR1 KGHDR and CDR2 SFDVKD. This CDR3 has 18 amino acids. The trim removed 0 bases at V and 4 bases at J, leaving 11 bases unmatched. The DNA of the CDR3 is TGTGCCACCAGTGATTTGGCCGGGACTAGTATGTTGGCAGATACGCAGTATTTT. Amino acid sequence: CATSDLAGTSMLADTQYF.

The CDR3 nucleotides are TGTGCCAGCAGCTTTCGTGGGCAGGGGGTATCTGGCTACACCTTC. Protein: CASSFRGQGVSGYTF. The chain recombines TRBV5-6 with TRBJ1-2, with 7 bases matching TRBD1. CDR3 length: 15 residues. The junction had 11 bases not matched to a gene; V was cut back by 2 bases and J by 7 bases. Germline V CDR1 and CDR2: SGHDT, YYEEEE.

The chain joins TRBV5-5 to TRBJ1-2; D gene uncertain. The CDR3 covers 14 residues. Germline assignment: CDR1 SGHKS and CDR2 YYEKEE (reference sequence). V was trimmed by 0 bases and J by 8 bases, leaving 14 bases between them. The chain's CDR3 is CASSLAGGIGGYTF. The CDR3 DNA reads TGTGCCAGCAGCTTGGCCGGCGGTATCGGGGGCTACACCTTC.

The rearrangement uses TRBV28 and TRBJ2-1; TRBD2 aligns across 8 bases. CDR1 MDHEN and CDR2 SYDVKM come from the germline V gene. The junction had 9 bases not matched to a gene; V was cut back by 1 base and J by 4 bases. This CDR3 has 17 amino acids. The CDR3 DNA is TGTGCCAGCAGTTTATCCCGGTGGCGGGAGGTTTACAATGAGCAGTTCTTC. It encodes CASSLSRWREVYNEQFF.

J is TRBJ2-1 and V is TRBV7-9; 7 nucleotides line up with TRBD1. The CDR3 is 18 residues long. J lost 5 bases, V lost 4 bases, and 17 bases had no gene match. The germline V gene encodes CDR1 SEHNR and CDR2 FQNEAQ (reference sequence). CDR3 DNA: TGTGCCAGCAGCTCGATCATGGGACAGTCCTTTACCAACAATGAGCAGTTCTTC. Translation gives CASSSIMGQSFTNNEQFF.

In its sample, this clone was seen a few times. The chain has TRBV7-9 and TRBJ2-6; the D gene is possibly TRBD1 (5 bases). The V and J ends lost 8 bases and 2 bases respectively, with 19 bases between them. This CDR3 has 17 amino acids. CDR1 is SEHNR and CDR2 is FQNEAQ in the germline V gene (reference sequence). The CDR3 here is CASPSPRARAGANVLTF. The CDR3 DNA follows: TGTGCCAGCCCCTCCCCCAGGGCTCGGGCTGGGGCCAACGTCCTGACTTTC. Drawing the rest from reference TRBV7-9 and TRBJ2-6, the complete variable domain is DTGVSQNPRHKITKRGQNVTFRCDPISEHNRLYWYRQTLGQGPEFLTYFQNEAQLEKSRLLSDRFSAERPKGSFSTLEIQRTEQGDSAMYLCASPSPRARAGANVLTFGAGSRLTVL.